This TCR beta chain was captured by sequencing in a study of blood T cell repertoires in COVID-19 (dated by TCRdb to between 2020 and 2021). For the wider study: Collaborator samples came from the United States, Italy and Spain and covered acute and convalescent phases of COVID-19. The material from the prospective study consisted of cDNA or gDNA derived from T cells, B-cell-depleted T cells, or PBMCs. Where available, HLA class I and class II types were obtained from metadata supplied by the sample provider rather than from assay-based typing. The samples were drawn from the first 160 participants of the ongoing ImmuneRACE study and from over a thousand subjects provided by 6 global collaborators. A freely available public database, intended as a resource for researchers studying the immune response to SARS-CoV-2, is where the repertoires were released. A de-identified subject ID, COVID-19 status, age in years and sex were almost always included in the sample metadata. Subjects who had been exposed to COVID-19, were actively infected with it, or had recovered from it provided the deeply sampled blood TCRbeta repertoires that made up the dataset. Points the paper makes about the study in general: How much clinical and demographic metadata was included differed by source and by participant, and the metadata was provided uncurated.

Regarding this clone: The antigen this receptor binds is unknown. The sample holds no much larger clone one base away, and base qualities are not on file.

The collaborating institutions used their own protocols to collect whole blood in K2EDTA tubes. For TCRbeta analysis, collaborator samples were shipped as frozen whole blood, as isolated PBMCs, or as DNA extracted from either sample type. The immunoSEQ Assay, a bias-controlled multiplex PCR, was used to amplify TCRbeta CDR3 regions from genomic DNA. The study's own analysis went as follows. Within the assay, amplification of reference gene primers was used to estimate how many nucleated cells each sample contained. To quantify the absolute abundance of each unique TCRbeta CDR3 rearrangement, sequence reads were collapsed and filtered. For each sample, productive Simpson clonality was calculated as the square root of Simpson's diversity index across productive rearrangements. Here the immuneACCESS table is served through TCRdb, limited to in-frame sequences with V and J called. Missing clones are a known gap in these copies; in checked studies unresolved V genes cover under half, and the rest lacks a known reason. V and J calls and clone size are as listed in that table; D and trimming were resolved from the DNA. The table for this sample lists approximately 180,000 clones; 80% to 90% of them were counted only once. The leading ten clones occupy about 3.3% of the sample.

The germline V gene encodes CDR1 LNHDA and CDR2 SQIVND (reference sequence). V has 6 bases trimmed and J has 5 bases trimmed; junction bases matching no gene number 6. The CDR3 has 14 amino acids, counting the end cysteine and phenylalanine. Only the CDR3 part of the read is kept: 42 bases, read in frame from the first base. The chain links TRBV19 with TRBJ2-1; 8 of the junction bases match TRBD2. Sequenced input: peripheral blood. The sequence came from a man aged 60 to 69 with acute or convalescent COVID-19. The DNA sequence is as follows: TGTGCCAGTAGGCAAGCGGGAGCCCACAATGAGCAGTTCTTC. Translation gives CASRQAGAHNEQFF. The entire variable domain, with the stretches around the CDR3 drawn from the reference TRBV19 and TRBJ2-1 proteins, is DGGITQSPKYLFRKEGQNVTLSCEQNLNHDAMYWYRQDPGQGLRLIYYSQIVNDFQKGDIAEGYSVSREKKESFPLTVTSAQKNPTAFYLCASRQAGAHNEQFFGPGTRLTVL.